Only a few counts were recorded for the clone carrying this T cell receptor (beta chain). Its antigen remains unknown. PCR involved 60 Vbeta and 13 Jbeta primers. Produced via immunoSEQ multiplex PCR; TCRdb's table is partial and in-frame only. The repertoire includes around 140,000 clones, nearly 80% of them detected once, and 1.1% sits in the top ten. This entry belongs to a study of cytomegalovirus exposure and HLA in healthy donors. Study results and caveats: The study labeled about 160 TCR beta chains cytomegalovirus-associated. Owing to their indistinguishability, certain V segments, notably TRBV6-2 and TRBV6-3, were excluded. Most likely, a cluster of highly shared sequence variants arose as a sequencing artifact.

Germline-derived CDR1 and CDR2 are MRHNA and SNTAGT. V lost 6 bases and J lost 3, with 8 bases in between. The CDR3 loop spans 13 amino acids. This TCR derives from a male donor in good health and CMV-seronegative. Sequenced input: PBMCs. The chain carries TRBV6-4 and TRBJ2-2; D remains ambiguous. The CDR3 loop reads CASSQEHTGELFF. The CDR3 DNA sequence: TGTGCCAGCAGCCAGGAACACACCGGGGAGCTGTTTTTT.